The sequence of this TCR beta chain was determined in a study of PD-L1 blockade in urothelial cancer. Study in general: Males with bladder-origin urothelial cancer constituted about nine tenths of the roughly 29 patients. Samples of blood were analyzed 3 weeks (second dose) and 6 weeks after treatment start.

Specified time point: pretreatment peripheral blood. Urothelial carcinoma, locally advanced or metastatic, affected the patients. Each individual provided 1 to 8 samples (taken pretreatment and on-treatment). Libraries were prepared by immunoSEQ multiplex PCR; TCRdb keeps only in-frame clonotypes and omits some of them. The data show some 74,000 clones, 70% to 90% seen once. V lost 6 bases and J lost 7, with 20 bases in between. This CDR3 comprises 15 residues. Germline CDR1 is SGHAT and CDR2 is FQNNGV. This sequence originates from a middle-aged man with urothelial cancer. This rearrangement joins TRBV11-2 to TRBJ2-3; weak D call: TRBD2 (6 bases). Material: PBMCs, obtained around atezolizumab (anti-PD-L1) treatment. The CDR3: CASRIGGGGGHTQYF. The CDR3 DNA sequence: TGTGCCAGCAGGATTGGGGGAGGAGGTGGGCATACGCAGTATTTT.